This TCR beta chain was documented in a study of T cell responses to AZD1222 COVID-19 vaccine (dated by TCRdb to about 2021). Regarding the complete study: AZD1222 recipients whose second dose came at about 4 weeks and those whose second dose came at about 12 weeks were combined into one group, since spike-specific TCR depth and breadth did not differ between the two schedules. TCR sequencing was performed for about 250 trial participants, of whom around 200 were given two doses of AZD1222 and around 25 were given two doses of MenACWY control vaccine. Trial participants were enrolled by age into 18-55, 56-69 and 70-plus year subgroups, with around 150, 28 and 57 TCR-sequenced participants respectively.

Comment on this clone: Its recognized antigen is unknown. Qualities for individual bases were not recorded, and no much larger clone is one base off.

The CDR3 regions of human TCRbeta chains were subjected to immunosequencing. Per the source publication's procedure: Repertoire TCRs were matched against a reference library of SARS-CoV-2-specific TCRs generated with the MIRA antigen-specificity platform. Breadth was defined as the fraction of unique TCRs that were SARS-CoV-2-associated. Depth was defined as the fraction of total T cells that were SARS-CoV-2-associated. Using the MIRA data, each spike-specific TCR was mapped to the spike region that the TCR reacts to and placed in a CD4 or CD8 class. Log10-transformed breadth and depth values were compared by one-way ANOVA with Sidak's multiple comparisons tests. TCRdb carries this immuneACCESS record with in-frame sequences only. Its versions omit some clonotypes, under half of them owing to an unresolved V gene in the studies checked, with the rest unexplained. V, J and clone size reflect that table, while D and trimming were determined from the DNA. Present in this sample are fewer than 110,000 clones, about 90% of which were seen just once. The ten most abundant clones make up around 4.8% of the sample.

Sequences LGHNA (CDR1) and YNFKEQ (CDR2) are obtained from the germline V gene. Compared with germline, V lacks 0 bases and J lacks 0 bases; bases without a gene match: 2. The CDR3, from cysteine to phenylalanine, totals 16 residues. Here the CDR3 DNA is all that survives: 48 bases in frame from base 1. Explained via the paper, the time point label denotes: baseline before first vaccination. Vaccinee samples were obtained from the UK trials COV001 and COV002, which included a single-blind randomized controlled phase 2/3 trial of AZD1222 (ChAdOx1 nCoV-19) in healthy adults. For TCRbeta chain sequencing, PBMC samples were collected from trial participants at day 0 and at day 28 after the second dose. What the study reported, not specific to this receptor: Because no samples from the day 14 peak response were available, repertoires could be characterized only after the peak T cell response. Spike-specific TCR breadth and depth rose significantly after two AZD1222 doses compared with day 0 and with MenACWY recipients. Conclusions about previously exposed vaccinees are limited, since just 6 or 7 AZD1222 recipients were seropositive for SARS-CoV-2 at baseline. Participants were mostly white British, with more females than males. The authors suggested clonal diversity may have been underestimated. In the small 56-69-year group, the increase in depth fell short of significance, most likely because of low power. Epitopes outside the regions mutated in the B.1.351 and B.1.1.7 variants were reportedly recognized by nearly half of the unique spike-specific TCRs. CD4 TCRs associated with the vaccine covered the entire spike protein, and the dominant responses were in regions 160-218 and 743-854.

The origin of this receptor is an adult in good health. The chain is made from TRBV4-2 and TRBJ2-4, and 7 bases in between align with TRBD1. The sequenced sample was peripheral blood, obtained on day 0 of AZD1222 vaccination. The bases read TGTGCCAGCAGCCAAGAGACAGGGAAAGCCAAAAACATTCAGTACTTC. Its coded protein is CASSQETGKAKNIQYF.